This TCR beta chain was captured in a study of blood T cell repertoires in COVID-19. On the study more broadly: Samples of COVID-19 (acute and convalescent) were obtained from the United States, Italy and Spain. The cDNA or gDNA used as material had been derived from T cells, B-cell-depleted T cells, or PBMCs.

Original processing notes: How many nucleated cells were present was estimated from reference gene primer amplification. Generated by immunoSEQ multiplex PCR, the TCRdb table keeps only in-frame clones and is missing some. The V and J calls and clone size come from that table; D and trimming were worked out from the DNA. The top ten hold roughly 1.9% of the sample, which has under 150,000 clones, approximately 90% seen once. This TCR was sampled from a human donor with active COVID-19. The donor label of this sample is uncertain. The sequencing sample was made of peripheral blood.

The CDR3 DNA follows: TGCGCCAGCAGCTTGAACAGGGCTCCCTACGAGCAGTACTTC. Amino acid sequence: CASSLNRAPYEQYF. The genes are TRBV5-1 and TRBJ2-7; D might be TRBD1 (6 bases). This CDR3 is built from 14 residues. In germline, CDR1 is SGHRS, CDR2 YFSETQ. V was cut by 1 base and J by 2 bases, with 10 bases left in between.